These 32 T cell receptor beta chains share one sample of origin, sequenced in a study of cytomegalovirus exposure and HLA in healthy donors. This table comes from immunoSEQ multiplex PCR, and its TCRdb copy is limited to in-frame clones, with some not included. This sample has roughly 150,000 clones, with about 89% found just once. Sequenced sample: PBMCs. The receptors come from a young man in good health and CMV-seronegative.

V is TRBV29-1 and J is TRBJ2-3; D ambiguous. Germline values: CDR1 SQVTM, CDR2 ANQGSEA. The length of the CDR3 is 14 residues. V lost 3 bases to trimming and J lost 2 bases, with 12 bases between them. The CDR3 nucleotides read TGCAGCGTTGATGCGGCAGCTCTCACAGATACGCAGTATTTT. It is translated as CSVDAAALTDTQYF.

CDR3 DNA sequence: TGTGCCAGCAGTCCCCCCGCTATCTACAATGAGCAGTTCTTC. Protein: CASSPPAIYNEQFF. The genes are TRBV27 and TRBJ2-1; D uncertain. Germline CDR1 MNHEY, CDR2 SMNVEV (reference sequence). There are 14 residues in the CDR3. Trimming removed 5 bases from V and 3 bases from J, with 11 bases in between.

This clone appeared a single time. The chain carries TRBV11-2 and TRBJ2-1, with 13 nucleotides matching TRBD2. In germline, CDR1 is SGHAT, CDR2 FQNNGV. V shed 1 base, J shed 4 bases, and the junction held 7 bases outside the gene matches. The CDR3 is 18 amino acids. The CDR3 here is CASSLGTSGRPFYNEQFF. The CDR3 DNA is TGTGCCAGCAGCTTAGGGACTAGCGGGAGACCCTTTTACAATGAGCAGTTCTTC.

CDR3 bases: TGTGCCATCAGTGAGTCGATAGTCAATAGCAATCAGCCCCAGCATTTT. Amino acids: CAISESIVNSNQPQHF. This chain uses TRBV10-3 with TRBJ1-5; D is unclear. The V gene lost 0 bases and the J gene lost 0 bases, with 9 bases spanning the gap. Germline CDR1 ENHRY, CDR2 SYGVKD. The CDR3 covers 16 residues.

The chain couples TRBV7-9 to TRBJ2-5; 11 bases line up with TRBD1. Germline values: CDR1 SEHNR, CDR2 FQNEAQ (reference sequence). The CDR3 consists of 13 residues. The V and J ends lost 8 bases and 4 bases, in that order; junction bases with no gene match: 3. The CDR3 sequence is CASGQGAGETQYF. The CDR3 nucleotides read TGTGCCAGCGGACAGGGGGCGGGAGAGACCCAGTACTTC.

The V and J genes are TRBV5-4 and TRBJ2-7, with D tentatively TRBD1 (7 bases). This CDR3 is 16 amino acids long. Germline V gives CDR1 SGHNT, CDR2 YYREEE (reference sequence). V shed 4 bases and J shed 1 base, with 18 bases lying between them. CDR3 bases: TGTGCCAGCAGCCCCGCAGGGGGGACAGCGTCCTACGAGCAGTACTTC. It yields the protein CASSPAGGTASYEQYF. The full variable domain, in which reference TRBV5-4 and TRBJ2-7 provide the parts outside the CDR3, is ETGVTQSPTHLIKTRGQQVTLRCSSQSGHNTVSWYQQALGQGPQFIFQYYREEENGRGNFPPRFSGLQFPNYSSELNVNALELDDSALYLCASSPAGGTASYEQYFGPGTRLTVT.

V usage is TRBV6-5 and J usage is TRBJ2-5; D not resolved. V dropped 0 bases and J dropped 2 bases, with 10 bases sitting between them. The germline gives CDR1 MNHEY, CDR2 SVGAGI. The CDR3 length is 15 residues. CDR3 in amino acids: CASSYSSGYQETQYF. The CDR3 DNA sequence: TGTGCCAGCAGTTACTCTTCGGGTTATCAAGAGACCCAGTACTTC.

This chain joins TRBV15 and TRBJ2-7; D may be TRBD1 (6 bases). The V end lost 1 base, the J end lost 3 bases, and 19 bases lay between the germline ends. The CDR3 has 17 residues. Germline values: CDR1 LNHNV, CDR2 YYDKDF (reference sequence). CDR3 in amino acids: CATSRVSGAGAYYEQYF. The CDR3 nucleotides read TGTGCCACCAGCAGAGTGTCAGGCGCAGGGGCTTACTACGAGCAGTACTTC. The entire variable domain, with the rest obtained from reference TRBV15 and TRBJ2-7, is as follows: DAMVIQNPRYQVTQFGKPVTLSCSQTLNHNVMYWYQQKSSQAPKLLFHYYDKDFNNEADTPDNFQSRRPNTSFCFLDIRSPGLGDTAMYLCATSRVSGAGAYYEQYFGPGTRLTVT.

CDR3 coding DNA: TGTGCCACGAGCCGGGACAGGGGCTACGAGCAGTACGTC. Translated, it gives CATSRDRGYEQYV. The chain recombines TRBV6-1 with TRBJ2-7, with 10 bases fitting TRBD1. Germline V lookup: CDR1 MNHNS, CDR2 SASEGT. V lost 10 bases and J lost 3; bases outside the gene matches: 6. The CDR3 is 13 residues long.

The V and J genes are TRBV7-9 and TRBJ1-1; D may be TRBD1 (6 bases). Germline CDR1 reads SEHNR; CDR2 reads FQNEAQ (reference sequence). The CDR3 consists of 17 residues. V lost 11 bases and J 0 bases, leaving 25 bases between the germline ends. As DNA, the CDR3 is TGTGCCCTTGAGGATCCGGGGACACGAGGGGTGAACACTGAAGCTTTCTTT. It specifies CALEDPGTRGVNTEAFF.

V is TRBV25-1 and J is TRBJ2-1; D call uncertain. From germline, CDR1 is MGHDK and CDR2 SYGVNS. V lost 2 bases to trimming and J lost 4 bases, with 9 bases between them. This CDR3 has 14 amino acids. The DNA for the CDR3 is TGTGCCAGCAGTGAACCGTCTACTTACAATGAGCAGTTCTTC. Its protein is CASSEPSTYNEQFF.

The chain links TRBV11-1 to TRBJ2-7; D is unclear. Trimming shortened V by 5 bases and J by 5 bases, and 13 bases separated the two germline ends. CDR1 SGHAT and CDR2 FQDESV come from the germline V gene (reference sequence). The CDR3 is 13 residues long. CDR3 coding DNA: TGTGCCAGCAGCACCGCGAGCCTCCACGAGCAGTACTTC. Its translation is CASSTASLHEQYF.

This rearrangement joins TRBV5-6 to TRBJ2-5; TRBD1 is a possible D gene (6 bases). This CDR3 spans 17 amino acids. Germline V gene sequence: CDR1 SGHDT, CDR2 YYEEEE. V lost 4 bases, J lost 5 bases, and 24 bases lay in between. The DNA for the CDR3 is TGTGCCAGCAGCCCTGGCCGCCGACAGGTGTCCATGGAGACCCAGTACTTC. This gives the protein CASSPGRRQVSMETQYF.

The table lists this clone with a few counts. CDR3 nucleotides: TGTGCCTCCACAGGGGAATTCACCGGGGAGCTGTTTTTT. It translates to CASTGEFTGELFF. The chain recombines TRBV12-5 with TRBJ2-2; 7 bases are shared with TRBD1. The CDR3 has 13 residues. Germline assignment: CDR1 LGHNT and CDR2 FRNRAP. Full variable domain (rest looked up from reference TRBV12-5 and TRBJ2-2): DARVTQTPRHKVTEMGQEVTMRCQPILGHNTVFWYRQTMMQGLELLAYFRNRAPLDDSGMPKDRFSAEMPDATLATLKIQPSEPRDSAVYFCASTGEFTGELFFGEGSRLTVL.

V usage is TRBV7-3 and J usage is TRBJ2-3; 7 nucleotides agree with TRBD1. The junction had 6 bases not matched to a gene; V was cut back by 5 bases and J by 1 base. CDR1 and CDR2 (germline): SGHTA, FQGTGA. The CDR3 length is 15 residues. The CDR3 protein is CASSATGQGTDTQYF. The CDR3 nucleotides are TGTGCCAGCAGCGCCACCGGACAGGGCACAGATACGCAGTATTTT.

The V call is TRBV5-1, the J call TRBJ2-1; 7 bases line up with TRBD1. CDR3 length: 14 amino acids. Germline CDR1 SGHRS, CDR2 YFSETQ. V was clipped by 4 bases and J by 5 bases; unmatched bases: 6. DNA of the CDR3: TGCGCCAGCAGCCCCGGGACAGCTAACAATGAGCAGTTCTTC. This translates into CASSPGTANNEQFF.

V and J are TRBV6-1 and TRBJ1-2; 7 bases line up with TRBD1. This CDR3 comprises 14 residues. Germline trimming cut 4 bases from V and 7 bases from J; bases unmatched to any gene: 9. Looked up from germline, CDR1 is MNHNS and CDR2 is SASEGT. The DNA of the CDR3 is TGTGCCAGCAGTGGAAGGGACAGATTTGGTGGCTACACCTTC. Translation gives CASSGRDRFGGYTF.

V gene TRBV7-9 combines with J gene TRBJ2-5, with TRBD2 matching over 14 bases. J lost 5 bases, V lost 4 bases, and 3 bases had no gene match. Germline V gene data show CDR1 as SEHNR and CDR2 as FQNEAQ (reference sequence). The CDR3 consists of 15 residues. The CDR3 sequence: CASSSRLAGGETQYF. CDR3 sequence (DNA): TGTGCCAGCAGCTCTAGACTAGCGGGGGGGGAGACCCAGTACTTC. Combining the CDR3 with reference TRBV7-9 and TRBJ2-5 gives the whole variable domain DTGVSQNPRHKITKRGQNVTFRCDPISEHNRLYWYRQTLGQGPEFLTYFQNEAQLEKSRLLSDRFSAERPKGSFSTLEIQRTEQGDSAMYLCASSSRLAGGETQYFGPGTRLLVL.

The chain uses TRBV7-7 and TRBJ2-1; D is perhaps TRBD2 (6 bases). This CDR3 has 15 residues. Deletions cut 0 bases from V and 2 bases from J, with 8 bases between. Germline V CDR1 and CDR2: SSHAT, FNYEAQ (reference sequence). CDR3 sequence reads: CASSLAAGTYNEQFF. Written as DNA, the CDR3 is TGTGCCAGCAGCTTAGCTGCGGGAACCTACAATGAGCAGTTCTTC.

The chain employs TRBV28 and TRBJ2-3; possibly TRBD1 for D (6 bases). Trimming removed 5 bases at V and 0 bases at J, with 12 bases between. The V gene's germline CDR1 is MDHEN and CDR2 SYDVKM. This CDR3 contains 15 residues. The CDR3 region is CASSAGGTSTDTQYF. DNA for the CDR3: TGTGCCAGCAGTGCCGGTGGGACAAGCACAGATACGCAGTATTTT.

This rearrangement joins TRBV2 to TRBJ2-1; possible D gene TRBD2, 6 bases. The V end lost 5 bases, the J end lost 5 bases, and 13 bases lay between the germline ends. Germline CDR1 and CDR2: SNHLY and FYNNEI. The CDR3 is 14 residues long. The CDR3 bases are TGTGCCAGCAGTTGGGGGGTTACCCACAATGAGCAGTTCTTC. Its protein product is CASSWGVTHNEQFF. The entire variable domain, with the rest obtained from reference TRBV2 and TRBJ2-1, is as follows: EPEVTQTPSHQVTQMGQEVILRCVPISNHLYFYWYRQILGQKVEFLVSFYNNEISEKSEIFDDQFSVERPDGSNFTLKIRSTKLEDSAMYFCASSWGVTHNEQFFGPGTRLTVL.

In this sample, this clone turned up once. This chain joins TRBV28 and TRBJ1-5; TRBD1 might be the D (5 bases). CDR1 is MDHEN, CDR2 SYDVKM, per germline. The V gene lost 11 bases and the J gene lost 5 bases, with 16 bases spanning the gap. The CDR3 extends over 13 amino acids. The DNA of the CDR3 is TGTGCCCATACGGGGGGTGTACATCAGCCCCAGCATTTT. Encoded protein: CAHTGGVHQPQHF. Supplemented by reference TRBV28 and TRBJ1-5, the full variable domain reads DVKVTQSSRYLVKRTGEKVFLECVQDMDHENMFWYRQDPGLGLRLIYFSYDVKMKEKGDIPEGYSVSREKKERFSLILESASTNQTSMYLCAHTGGVHQPQHFGDGTRLSIL.

The chain's CDR3 is CASRSGVSAGNTIYF. Written as DNA, the CDR3 is TGTGCCAGCAGGTCCGGGGTCAGCGCTGGAAACACCATATATTTT. The chain employs TRBV27 and TRBJ1-3; unclear D gene. CDR3 length equals 15 residues. Per the germline V gene, CDR1 is MNHEY and CDR2 is SMNVEV (reference sequence). V gave up 6 bases and J gave up 2 bases, with 14 bases separating them.

The chain employs TRBV9 and TRBJ1-1; D perhaps matches TRBD1 (6 bases). Trimming pared 3 bases from V and 4 bases from J, leaving 13 bases between. CDR3 length equals 14 residues. From germline, CDR1 is SGDLS and CDR2 YYNGEE. The CDR3 region is CASSATGTSTEAFF. In nucleotides, the CDR3 is TGTGCCAGCAGCGCCACAGGGACCAGCACTGAAGCTTTCTTT.

This clone was seen only a few times. The gene calls are TRBV10-2 and TRBJ2-7; the D gene is possibly TRBD2 (5 bases). Trimming shortened V by 7 bases and J by 1 base, and 14 bases separated the two germline ends. CDR3 length equals 14 residues. Germline lookup yields CDR1 WSHSY and CDR2 SAAADI. Here the CDR3 DNA reads TGCGCCAGCAACAAGAGGGCAGTTTCCTACGAGCAGTACTTC. Translating gives CASNKRAVSYEQYF.

The V gene is TRBV11-2, the J gene TRBJ1-4, with TRBD1 matching 10 bases. The junction had 15 bases not matched to a gene; V was cut back by 5 bases and J by 3 bases. The germline V gene encodes CDR1 SGHAT and CDR2 FQNNGV. The CDR3 length is 19 residues. The CDR3 coding sequence is TGTGCCAGCAGCACCCTAGCGCCACGACAGGGGGCAGCTAATGAAAAACTGTTTTTT. Translating it yields CASSTLAPRQGAANEKLFF.

The chain uses TRBV9 and TRBJ1-5; D possibly corresponds to TRBD1 (6 bases). Trimming cost V 3 bases and J 7 bases, with 11 bases left between them. Per the germline V gene, CDR1 is SGDLS and CDR2 is YYNGEE. The CDR3 covers 13 residues. The CDR3: CASSGTDLQPQHF. In nucleotides, the CDR3 is TGTGCCAGCAGCGGGACAGATCTGCAGCCCCAGCATTTT. Full variable domain (rest looked up from reference TRBV9 and TRBJ1-5): DSGVTQTPKHLITATGQRVTLRCSPRSGDLSVYWYQQSLDQGLQFLIQYYNGEERAKGNILERFSAQQFPDLHSELNLSSLELGDSALYFCASSGTDLQPQHFGDGTRLSIL.

As DNA, the CDR3 is TGCGCCAGCAGCTTGGTTCGGCTACTCCAAGAGGCCTTTTATGGCTACACCTTC. This gives the protein CASSLVRLLQEAFYGYTF. V is TRBV5-1 and J is TRBJ1-2; unclear D gene. In germline, CDR1 is SGHRS, CDR2 YFSETQ. The CDR3 spans 18 residues. V gave up 0 bases and J gave up 5 bases, with 23 bases separating them.

The chain recombines TRBV19 with TRBJ1-2, with 8 bases that match TRBD1. This CDR3 comprises 14 residues. V dropped 6 bases and J dropped 3; count of bases not matched to a gene: 6. Germline CDR1 LNHDA, CDR2 SQIVND (reference sequence). CDR3 DNA: TGTGCCAGTAGCTCGGGACAGGCCTACTATGGCTACACCTTC. This gives the protein CASSSGQAYYGYTF.

A word on this clone: Other DNA sequences in the sample encode the same CDR3. The chain joins TRBV27 to TRBJ2-5; possibly TRBD1 for D (5 bases). Germline V gene lookup returns CDR1 MNHEY and CDR2 SMNVEV (reference sequence). The CDR3 totals 13 residues. With 5 bases removed from V and 2 bases from J, the gap between germline ends came to 9 bases. CDR3 protein: CASSPGQQETQYF. The CDR3 DNA reads TGTGCCAGCAGTCCAGGGCAGCAAGAGACCCAGTACTTC.

The V gene is TRBV30, the J gene TRBJ1-5; perhaps TRBD1 as D (5 bases). The V end was cut by 4 bases, the J end by 5 bases, with 18 bases between. This CDR3 comprises 15 residues. Germline V gene data show CDR1 as GTSNPN and CDR2 as SVGIG (reference sequence). CDR3 sequence: CAWTPTGGAHQPQHF. CDR3 DNA sequence: TGTGCCTGGACCCCAACGGGGGGTGCCCATCAGCCCCAGCATTTT.

The chain recombines TRBV7-8 with TRBJ2-1, with D uncertain. Germline V gives CDR1 SGHVS, CDR2 FQNEAQ. The germline V and J ends were trimmed by 6 bases and 6 bases, with 6 bases remaining between them. This CDR3 comprises 11 residues. The CDR3 spells CASSFLNEQFF. The CDR3 DNA is TGTGCCAGCAGTTTTCTCAATGAGCAGTTCTTC.